The 25 T cell receptor beta chains presented below share a single source sample, sequenced in a study of T cell responses to AZD1222 COVID-19 vaccine. The table came from immunoSEQ multiplex PCR; TCRdb's copy has only in-frame clones and leaves some out. The sample contains around 130,000 clones, around 94% of which appear only once. The sequencing here drew on peripheral blood, taken on day 0 of AZD1222 vaccination. These receptors were collected from an adult in good health.

The V call is TRBV27, the J call TRBJ2-7; D gene unclear. V was clipped by 4 bases and J by 4 bases, with 5 bases between them. Germline-derived CDR1 and CDR2 are MNHEY and SMNVEV (reference sequence). The CDR3 has 11 amino acids. CDR3 protein: CASSSIYEQYF. DNA of the CDR3: TGTGCCAGCAGTTCCATATACGAGCAGTACTTC.

As DNA, the CDR3 is TGTGCCAGCAGTTCCGGACTTCTGGAAGCTTTCTTT. It specifies CASSSGLLEAFF. V is TRBV28 and J is TRBJ1-1; no reliable D call. The V gene lost 4 bases and the J gene lost 8 bases, with 11 bases spanning the gap. Germline V CDR1 and CDR2: MDHEN, SYDVKM. This CDR3 spans 12 amino acids.

The chain employs TRBV25-1 and TRBJ2-3; no definite D call. Germline assignment: CDR1 MGHDK and CDR2 SYGVNS. Trimming left V 7 bases short and J 3 bases short, with 5 bases between. The CDR3 has 11 residues. The CDR3 spells CASTTTDTQYF. The CDR3 DNA reads as TGTGCCAGCACCACAACAGATACGCAGTATTTT.

This clone was seen just once. The V and J genes are TRBV19 and TRBJ1-1; maybe TRBD1 (6 bases). CDR3 length: 14 amino acids. Germline V CDR1 and CDR2: LNHDA, SQIVND (reference sequence). Trimming took 3 bases from V and 3 from J, leaving 11 bases between them. CDR3 amino acids: CASSIVDRYTEAFF. The CDR3 nucleotides are TGTGCCAGTAGTATTGTGGACAGATACACTGAAGCTTTCTTT.

This clone occurred once. The chain employs TRBV27 and TRBJ1-6; unclear D gene. V gave up 3 bases and J gave up 9 bases, with 6 bases separating them. In germline, CDR1 is MNHEY, CDR2 SMNVEV (reference sequence). The CDR3 sequence is 12 residues long. CDR3: CASSFLGSPLHF. In DNA, the CDR3 is TGTGCCAGCAGTTTTTTAGGTTCACCCCTCCACTTT.

This clone was detected only a few times. J is TRBJ1-6 and V is TRBV30, with 7 positions matching TRBD1. CDR3 length equals 18 residues. CDR1 and CDR2 from the germline V gene are GTSNPN and SVGIG (reference sequence). The V gene end was trimmed by 1 base and the J gene end by 4 bases; junction bases not matched to a gene: 13. CDR3: CAWSEVFYLQGYNSPLHF. Here the CDR3 DNA reads TGTGCCTGGAGTGAGGTTTTCTACCTACAGGGGTATAATTCACCCCTCCACTTT.

V usage is TRBV5-1 and J usage is TRBJ2-1; 7 nucleotides align to TRBD2. The V and J ends lost 4 bases and 7 bases, in that order; junction bases with no gene match: 2. Germline V gives CDR1 SGHRS, CDR2 YFSETQ. The CDR3 is 12 amino acids. This CDR3 reads CASSVGGNEQFF. The CDR3 DNA reads as TGCGCCAGCAGCGTCGGGGGGAATGAGCAGTTCTTC.

This clone was detected only once. The chain joins TRBV5-6 to TRBJ1-2; no definite D call. Trimming shortened V by 0 bases and J by 4 bases, and 10 bases separated the two germline ends. The germline V gene encodes CDR1 SGHDT and CDR2 YYEEEE. The CDR3 sequence is 14 residues long. The CDR3 DNA follows: TGTGCCAGCAGCTTGGTGGGCCGGGGCTATGGCTACACCTTC. Residues: CASSLVGRGYGYTF.

This clone showed up just a few times. V gene TRBV5-8 combines with J gene TRBJ1-3, with D perhaps matching TRBD1 (6 bases). The germline V and J ends were trimmed by 4 bases and 4 bases, with 15 bases remaining between them. The germline CDR1 and CDR2 sequences are SGHTS and YDEGEE. The CDR3 has 15 amino acids. The chain's CDR3 is CASSPEGGSGNTIYF. Written as DNA, the CDR3 is TGTGCCAGCAGCCCGGAGGGGGGTTCAGGAAACACCATATATTTT.

The chain recombines TRBV30 with TRBJ1-6, with 7 bases that match TRBD1. Trimming cost V 1 base and J 7 bases; bases outside gene matches: 10. CDR1 is GTSNPN, CDR2 SVGIG, per germline (reference sequence). This CDR3 has 16 amino acids. CDR3 in DNA: TGTGCCTGGAGTGCGGGCGTGGGACAGAGAAATTCACCCCTCCACTTT. It translates to CAWSAGVGQRNSPLHF.

The chain recombines TRBV30 with TRBJ1-2; 8 nucleotides align to TRBD1. This CDR3 is built from 14 residues. CDR1 is GTSNPN and CDR2 is SVGIG in the germline V gene (reference sequence). The junction had 9 bases not matched to a gene; V was cut back by 5 bases and J by 4 bases. Here the CDR3 reads CAWVMQGASYGYTF. As DNA, the CDR3 is TGTGCCTGGGTGATGCAGGGGGCGAGCTATGGCTACACCTTC.

The chain has TRBV28 and TRBJ2-4; 7 bases match TRBD1. The CDR3 contains 16 residues. Germline V gene data show CDR1 as MDHEN and CDR2 as SYDVKM. V gave up 6 bases and J gave up 7 bases; unmatched junction bases: 15. CDR3 sequence reads: CASRPMTGKGENIQYF. In DNA, the CDR3 is TGTGCCAGCAGGCCCATGACAGGGAAGGGGGAGAACATTCAGTACTTC.

V gene TRBV18 combines with J gene TRBJ2-3; 9 bases map to TRBD2. The CDR3 is 22 residues long. In germline, CDR1 is KGHSH, CDR2 LQKENI. Trimming cost V 6 bases and J 3 bases; bases outside gene matches: 28. CDR3 sequence: CASSLPPRWRSGRSLRTDTQYF. In nucleotides, the CDR3 is TGTGCCAGCTCCCTACCCCCCCGATGGAGAAGCGGGAGGTCCCTACGGACAGATACGCAGTATTTT. Full variable domain (rest looked up from reference TRBV18 and TRBJ2-3): NAGVMQNPRHLVRRRGQEARLRCSPMKGHSHVYWYRQLPEEGLKFMVYLQKENIIDESGMPKERFSAEFPKEGPSILRIQQVVRGDSAAYFCASSLPPRWRSGRSLRTDTQYFGPGTRLTVL.

This chain connects TRBV7-7 to TRBJ1-4; D possibly corresponds to TRBD1 (5 bases). V was pared by 5 bases and J by 11 bases, with 15 bases between. Germline values: CDR1 SSHAT, CDR2 FNYEAQ (reference sequence). CDR3 length: 13 residues. In nucleotides, the CDR3 is TGTGCCAGCAGCCAGAGTCCTGGGGACAAACTGTTTTTT. As protein: CASSQSPGDKLFF.

This clone appeared a single time. The junction departs from germline at one end; a sequencing error may be responsible. The chain recombines TRBV9 with TRBJ2-7; TRBD2 agrees at 12 bases. The CDR3 is made up of 15 amino acids. The germline gives CDR1 SGDLS, CDR2 YYNGEE. The CDR3 spells CASSVGTSGLYEQYF. In DNA, the CDR3 is TGTGCCAGCAGTGTAGGGACTAGCGGGCTCTACGAGCAGTACTTC.

The chain is built from TRBV2 and TRBJ2-2, with D unclear. V was trimmed by 2 bases and J by 5 bases, leaving 9 bases between them. This CDR3 contains 14 residues. Germline CDR1 and CDR2: SNHLY and FYNNEI. CDR3 bases: TGTGCCAGCAGTGAACTAGTGGCTACCGGGGAGCTGTTTTTT. As protein: CASSELVATGELFF.

The genes are TRBV15 and TRBJ1-6; D remains ambiguous. The germline gives CDR1 LNHNV, CDR2 YYDKDF (reference sequence). Trimming left V 5 bases short and J 7 bases short, with 18 bases between. There are 16 residues in the CDR3. As DNA, the CDR3 is TGTGCCACCAGCGGATCCAGGTTAGGTCCCAATTCACCCCTCCACTTT. Translated, it gives CATSGSRLGPNSPLHF.

V and J are TRBV7-9 and TRBJ1-3; D is uncertain. Germline CDR1 and CDR2: SEHNR and FQNEAQ (reference sequence). This CDR3 spans 14 amino acids. V lost 5 bases and J lost 1, with 9 bases in between. CDR3 DNA: TGTGCCAGCAGCCCGGGTTCGTCTGGAAACACCATATATTTT. Translation: CASSPGSSGNTIYF.

V usage is TRBV7-9 and J usage is TRBJ2-1; no clear D gene. The V end lost 0 bases, the J end lost 5 bases, and 5 bases lay between the germline ends. There are 13 residues in the CDR3. Germline V gene data show CDR1 as SEHNR and CDR2 as FQNEAQ (reference sequence). The CDR3 DNA reads TGTGCCAGCAGCTTAGCGGGCCACAATGAGCAGTTCTTC. Translating gives CASSLAGHNEQFF.

In DNA, the CDR3 is TGTGCCAGCTCAACGGGCCCGGGACTAGCGGGTGACAATGAGCAGTTCTTC. As protein: CASSTGPGLAGDNEQFF. The chain has TRBV27 and TRBJ2-1; TRBD2 agrees at 12 bases. The germline V gene has CDR1 MNHEY and CDR2 SMNVEV (reference sequence). There are 17 residues in the CDR3. The V gene end was trimmed by 8 bases and the J gene end by 5 bases; junction bases not matched to a gene: 13.

CDR3 bases: TGTGCCAGCAGTTTGATTGCCACAGATACGCAGTATTTT. Translating it yields CASSLIATDTQYF. The V and J genes are TRBV27 and TRBJ2-3, with no clear D. The CDR3 loop spans 13 amino acids. The germline V and J ends were trimmed by 3 bases and 2 bases, with 6 bases remaining between them. CDR1 and CDR2 (germline): MNHEY, SMNVEV (reference sequence).

The chain employs TRBV7-9 and TRBJ2-7, with 14 bases lining up with TRBD2. Germline assignment: CDR1 SEHNR and CDR2 FQNEAQ (reference sequence). V gave up 5 bases and J gave up 7 bases; unmatched junction bases: 13. CDR3 size: 17 residues. CDR3 bases: TGTGCCAGCAGCCTCAATCCGGGACTAGCGGGAGTAGGGGAGCAGTACTTC. This sequence encodes CASSLNPGLAGVGEQYF. The full variable domain, rest sourced from reference TRBV7-9 and TRBJ2-7, is DTGVSQNPRHKITKRGQNVTFRCDPISEHNRLYWYRQTLGQGPEFLTYFQNEAQLEKSRLLSDRFSAERPKGSFSTLEIQRTEQGDSAMYLCASSLNPGLAGVGEQYFGPGTRLTVT.

The rearrangement links TRBV6-5 to TRBJ2-1; 10 nucleotides agree with TRBD2. The CDR3 length is 15 residues. The germline CDR1 and CDR2 sequences are MNHEY and SVGAGI. V lost 7 bases to trimming and J lost 7 bases; unmatched junction nucleotides: 10. CDR3 sequence: CASIRAGGPWNEQFF. The CDR3 coding sequence is TGTGCCAGCATCCGAGCGGGAGGGCCGTGGAATGAGCAGTTCTTC.

J is TRBJ1-2 and V is TRBV6-5; D remains unclear. The germline V gene has CDR1 MNHEY and CDR2 SVGAGI. This CDR3 region has 15 residues. The ends were cut back, 0 bases at V and 2 bases at J, with 10 bases in the middle. CDR3 sequence: CASSYSRLSNYGYTF. DNA for the CDR3: TGTGCCAGCAGTTACTCCAGACTGTCCAACTATGGCTACACCTTC.

This chain connects TRBV7-2 to TRBJ1-3; D is ambiguous. The ends were cut back, 6 bases at V and 0 bases at J, with 12 bases in the middle. The CDR3 length is 15 residues. From germline, CDR1 is SGHTA and CDR2 FQGNSA. The CDR3 coding sequence is TGTGCCAGCAGTGACCGGCGGAACTCTGGAAACACCATATATTTT. Its translation is CASSDRRNSGNTIYF.